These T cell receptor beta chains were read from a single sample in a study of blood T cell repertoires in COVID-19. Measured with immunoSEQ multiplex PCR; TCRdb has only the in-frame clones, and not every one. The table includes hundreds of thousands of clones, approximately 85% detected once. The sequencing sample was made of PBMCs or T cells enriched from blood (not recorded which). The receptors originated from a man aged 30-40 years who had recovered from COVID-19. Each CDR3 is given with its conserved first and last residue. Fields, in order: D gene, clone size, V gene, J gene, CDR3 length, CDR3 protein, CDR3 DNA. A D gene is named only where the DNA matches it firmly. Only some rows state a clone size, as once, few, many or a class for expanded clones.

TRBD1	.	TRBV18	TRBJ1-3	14	CASSSTGAGNTIYF	TGTGCCAGCTCATCGACAGGGGCTGGAAACACCATATATTTT
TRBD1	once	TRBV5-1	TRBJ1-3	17	CASSTTTGVLSGNTIYF	TGCGCCAGCAGCACCACCACAGGGGTCCTCTCTGGAAACACCATATATTTT
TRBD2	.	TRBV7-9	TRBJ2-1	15	CASSNRAGGTNEQFF	TGTGCCAGCAGCAACCGAGCGGGGGGTACGAATGAGCAGTTCTTC
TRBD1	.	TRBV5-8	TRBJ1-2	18	CASSLRTGFAQGAYGYTF	TGTGCCAGCAGCTTGCGTACCGGGTTCGCGCAGGGGGCCTATGGCTACACCTTC
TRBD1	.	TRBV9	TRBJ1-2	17	CASSARQGGAGNYGYTF	TGTGCCAGCAGCGCCCGACAGGGAGGCGCGGGGAACTATGGCTACACCTTC
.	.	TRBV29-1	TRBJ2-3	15	CSVEVGAGGTDTQYF	TGCAGCGTTGAAGTCGGGGCAGGGGGCACAGATACGCAGTATTTT
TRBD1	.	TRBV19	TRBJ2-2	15	CASSTGTGATGELFF	TGTGCCAGTAGTACCGGGACAGGGGCCACCGGGGAGCTGTTTTTT
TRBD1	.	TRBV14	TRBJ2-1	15	CASSPQGALYNEQFF	TGTGCCAGCAGCCCGCAGGGGGCCCTTTACAATGAGCAGTTCTTC
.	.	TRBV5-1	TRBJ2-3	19	CASCVGLPRMRSGTDTQYF	TGCGCCAGCTGTGTCGGACTACCTAGAATGCGTTCCGGCACAGATACGCAGTATTTT
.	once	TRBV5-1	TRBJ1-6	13	CASSLDRDSPLHF	TGCGCCAGCAGCTTGGACAGGGATTCACCCCTCCACTTT
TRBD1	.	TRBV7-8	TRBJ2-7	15	CASSLTGQGMGEQYF	TGTGCCAGCAGCTTAACGGGACAGGGGATGGGCGAGCAGTACTTC
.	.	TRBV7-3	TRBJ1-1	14	CASSLTKGAGEAFF	TGTGCCAGCAGCTTAACAAAAGGCGCGGGTGAAGCTTTCTTT
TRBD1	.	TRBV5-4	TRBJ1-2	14	CASGQGQRAYGYTF	TGTGCCAGCGGCCAGGGACAGAGGGCCTATGGCTACACCTTC
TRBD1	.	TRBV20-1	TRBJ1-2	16	CSASTGTGWSGYGYTF	TGCAGTGCAAGTACCGGGACAGGTTGGTCCGGATATGGCTACACCTTC
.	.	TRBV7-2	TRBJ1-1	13	CASSLERNTEAFF	TGTGCCAGCAGCTTAGAGAGGAACACTGAAGCTTTCTTT
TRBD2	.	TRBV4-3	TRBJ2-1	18	CASSLVTSGGATYNEQFF	TGCGCCAGCAGCCTCGTGACTAGCGGGGGGGCTACCTACAATGAGCAGTTCTTC
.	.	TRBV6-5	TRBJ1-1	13	CASTIQGNTEAFF	TGTGCCAGCACCATACAGGGGAACACTGAAGCTTTCTTT
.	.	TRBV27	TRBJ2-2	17	CASSLLMRQARTGELFF	TGTGCCAGCAGTTTATTGATGAGACAGGCGCGCACCGGGGAGCTGTTTTTT
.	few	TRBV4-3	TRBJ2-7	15	CASSQDTGWAYEQYF	TGCGCCAGCAGCCAGGATACAGGGTGGGCCTACGAGCAGTACTTC
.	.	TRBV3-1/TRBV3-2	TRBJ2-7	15	CASSQGSGPTYEQYF	TGTGCCAGCAGCCAAGGGTCTGGGCCAACCTACGAGCAGTACTTC
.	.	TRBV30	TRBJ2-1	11	CAWGVGERQFF	TGTGCCTGGGGGGTCGGGGAGCGTCAGTTCTTC
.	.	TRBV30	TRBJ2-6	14	CAYSRGNGANVLTF	TGTGCCTACTCAAGGGGGAATGGGGCCAACGTCCTGACTTTC
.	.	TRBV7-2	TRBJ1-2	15	CASTSLSATVYGYTF	TGTGCCAGCACCTCTCTGAGCGCAACCGTCTATGGCTACACCTTC
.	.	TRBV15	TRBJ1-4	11	CATSNNEKLFF	TGTGCCACCTCAAATAATGAAAAACTGTTTTTT
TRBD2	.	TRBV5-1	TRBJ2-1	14	CASSPGTSRNEQFF	TGCGCCAGCAGCCCCGGGACTAGCCGGAATGAGCAGTTCTTC
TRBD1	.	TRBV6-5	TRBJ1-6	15	CASSYGAGGQSPLHF	TGTGCCAGCAGTTACGGGGCAGGGGGACAGTCACCCCTCCACTTT
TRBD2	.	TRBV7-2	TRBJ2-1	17	CASSLAATSGGPNEQFF	TGTGCCAGCAGCTTAGCAGCTACTAGCGGGGGCCCCAATGAGCAGTTCTTC
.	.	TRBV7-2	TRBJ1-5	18	CASSLARGSLAAAQPQHF	TGTGCCAGCAGCTTAGCGCGAGGCAGCTTAGCGGCGGCTCAGCCCCAGCATTTT
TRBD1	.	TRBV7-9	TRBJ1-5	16	CASSRTGGYSNQPQHF	TGTGCCAGCAGCCGGACAGGGGGATATAGCAATCAGCCCCAGCATTTT
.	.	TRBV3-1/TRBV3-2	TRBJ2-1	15	CASSPTGTNYNEQFF	TGTGCCAGCAGCCCAACCGGGACAAACTACAATGAGCAGTTCTTC
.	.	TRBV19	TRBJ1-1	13	CASSNPPHFEAFF	TGTGCCAGTAGTAATCCCCCCCATTTTGAAGCTTTCTTT
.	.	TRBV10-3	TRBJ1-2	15	CAIRNRDPLNYGYTF	TGTGCCATCAGAAACAGGGATCCCCTTAACTATGGCTACACCTTC
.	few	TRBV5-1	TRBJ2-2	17	CASSLHTSQASTGELFF	TGCGCCAGCAGCTTACATACCTCACAGGCGTCCACCGGGGAGCTGTTTTTT
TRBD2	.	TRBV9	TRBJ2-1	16	CASSPQIGGGSGEQFF	TGTGCCAGCAGCCCCCAAATAGGCGGGGGGAGTGGCGAGCAGTTCTTC
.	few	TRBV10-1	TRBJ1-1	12	CASSERGTQAFF	TGCGCCAGCAGTGAGCGGGGTACCCAAGCTTTCTTT
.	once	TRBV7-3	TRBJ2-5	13	CASSSDLQETQYF	TGTGCCAGCAGCTCCGACTTACAAGAGACCCAGTACTTC
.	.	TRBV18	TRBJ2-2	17	CASSPPVQGLNTGELFF	TGTGCCAGCTCACCACCGGTTCAGGGATTGAACACCGGGGAGCTGTTTTTT
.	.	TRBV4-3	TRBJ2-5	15	CASSQELRVQETQYF	TGCGCCAGCAGCCAAGAACTCAGGGTCCAAGAGACCCAGTACTTC
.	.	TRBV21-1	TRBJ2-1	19	CASSRPSGTSANSYNEQFF	TGTGCCAGCAGCAGACCCAGCGGGACTAGCGCCAACTCCTACAATGAGCAGTTCTTC
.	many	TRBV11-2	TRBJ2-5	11	CASSPRETQYF	TGTGCCAGCAGCCCCCGGGAGACCCAGTACTTC
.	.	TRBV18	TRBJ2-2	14	CASSPLPNTGELFF	TGTGCCAGCTCACCCCTCCCGAACACCGGGGAGCTGTTTTTT
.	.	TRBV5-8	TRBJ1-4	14	CASSLDSGYEKLFF	TGTGCCAGCAGCTTGGATTCAGGGTATGAAAAACTGTTTTTT
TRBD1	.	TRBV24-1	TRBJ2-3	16	CATSALGQGTTDTQYF	TGTGCCACCAGTGCCTTAGGACAGGGCACCACAGATACGCAGTATTTT
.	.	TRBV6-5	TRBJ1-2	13	CASRQASNYGYTF	TGTGCCAGCAGACAAGCGTCTAACTATGGCTACACCTTC
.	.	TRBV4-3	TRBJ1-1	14	CASSQDFGNTEAFF	TGCGCCAGCAGCCAAGATTTCGGGAACACTGAAGCTTTCTTT
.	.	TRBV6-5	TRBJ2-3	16	CASSYRSRTPTDTQYF	TGTGCCAGCAGTTACCGAAGCCGGACACCAACAGATACGCAGTATTTT
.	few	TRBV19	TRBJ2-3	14	CASSMMAGTDTQYF	TGTGCCAGTAGTATGATGGCGGGCACAGATACGCAGTATTTT
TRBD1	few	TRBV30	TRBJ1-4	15	CAWSGGTATNEKLFF	TGTGCCTGGAGTGGGGGGACAGCAACTAATGAAAAACTGTTTTTT
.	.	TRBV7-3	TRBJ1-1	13	CASSLYGNTEAFF	TGTGCCAGCAGCTTATACGGGAACACTGAAGCTTTCTTT
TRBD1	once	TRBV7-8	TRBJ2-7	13	CASSSNRGLEQYF	TGTGCCAGCAGCTCAAACAGGGGTTTGGAGCAGTACTTC
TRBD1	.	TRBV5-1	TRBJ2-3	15	CASSQRQGATDTQYF	TGCGCCAGCAGCCAAAGACAGGGGGCCACAGATACGCAGTATTTT